Listed below are T cell receptor beta chains from one sample, sequenced in a study of T cells expressing NK-cell markers. TCRdb re-analyzed the 5' RACE reads; it lists each CDR3 protein once, without DNA. Its table records some 150,000 distinct CDR3 sequences. The sequenced sample was blood T cells: a sorted CD56 or NKG2C T cell subset, CD4+ or CD8+ T cells, or bulk PBMC T cells (not recorded which). The source is a man younger than 35 in good health. CDR3s include the opening cysteine and the closing phenylalanine or tryptophan. Fields, in order: CDR3 protein, V gene, J gene.

CASSLMGYTEAFF,TRBV7-8,TRBJ1-1
CASTIQGPTYEQYF,TRBV7-2,TRBJ2-7
CASSPRLGPLNTGELFF,TRBV14,TRBJ2-2
CASSLAPSTGGSSYNEQFF,TRBV13,TRBJ2-1
CASSEGLAGGARETQYF,TRBV7-9,TRBJ2-5
CASSPGLADLIAYEQYF,TRBV5-6,TRBJ2-7
CATSRQGGPDTQYF,TRBV24-1,TRBJ2-3
CSVSLEILSPDTQYF,TRBV20-1,TRBJ2-3
CSAPTANTEAFF,TRBV20-1,TRBJ1-1
CSIREVPNSDTQYF,TRBV20-1,TRBJ2-3
CASRGWVPEAFF,TRBV28,TRBJ1-1
CASSSLAGPYNEQFF,TRBV6-2/TRBV6-3,TRBJ2-1
CASSRQGPNQPQHF,TRBV7-9,TRBJ1-5
CASSHRDGENTIYF,TRBV7-9,TRBJ1-3
CASSLVVAGDYEQFF,TRBV5-6,TRBJ2-1